Many counts were recorded for the clone carrying this T cell receptor beta chain. Assembly of TCR beta libraries relied on iRepertoire HTBI primers together with Arm-PCR of CDR3 regions. In TCRdb, the multiplex PCR reads were re-called with MiXCR into one record per CDR3 protein. The sample contains about 620,000 distinct CDR3 sequences, approximately 15% of which appear only once. V was cut by 4 bases and J by 8 bases, with 23 bases left in between. Germline loops: CDR1 MDHEN, CDR2 SYDVKM. The CDR3 has 16 amino acids. The data derive from a study of regulatory T cells in long-lasting Graves disease. Stated time point: newly diagnosed GD, antithyroid drugs for less than 3 months. Following extraction of RNA from PBMCs, that RNA was used to make the TCR library. This sample was also put to use in a study of T cells in Graves' hyperthyroidism and ophthalmopathy.

The chain links TRBV28 to TRBJ1-2; D might be TRBD1 (6 bases). This specimen consisted of peripheral blood mononuclear cells (PBMCs), obtained at new diagnosis, from a patient treated with antithyroid drugs. This sequence originates from a young woman with Graves disease. The CDR3 protein is CASSSNPRTEPGGYTF. CDR3 sequence (DNA): TGTGCCAGCAGTTCCAACCCGAGGACAGAGCCTGGGGGCTACACCTTC.